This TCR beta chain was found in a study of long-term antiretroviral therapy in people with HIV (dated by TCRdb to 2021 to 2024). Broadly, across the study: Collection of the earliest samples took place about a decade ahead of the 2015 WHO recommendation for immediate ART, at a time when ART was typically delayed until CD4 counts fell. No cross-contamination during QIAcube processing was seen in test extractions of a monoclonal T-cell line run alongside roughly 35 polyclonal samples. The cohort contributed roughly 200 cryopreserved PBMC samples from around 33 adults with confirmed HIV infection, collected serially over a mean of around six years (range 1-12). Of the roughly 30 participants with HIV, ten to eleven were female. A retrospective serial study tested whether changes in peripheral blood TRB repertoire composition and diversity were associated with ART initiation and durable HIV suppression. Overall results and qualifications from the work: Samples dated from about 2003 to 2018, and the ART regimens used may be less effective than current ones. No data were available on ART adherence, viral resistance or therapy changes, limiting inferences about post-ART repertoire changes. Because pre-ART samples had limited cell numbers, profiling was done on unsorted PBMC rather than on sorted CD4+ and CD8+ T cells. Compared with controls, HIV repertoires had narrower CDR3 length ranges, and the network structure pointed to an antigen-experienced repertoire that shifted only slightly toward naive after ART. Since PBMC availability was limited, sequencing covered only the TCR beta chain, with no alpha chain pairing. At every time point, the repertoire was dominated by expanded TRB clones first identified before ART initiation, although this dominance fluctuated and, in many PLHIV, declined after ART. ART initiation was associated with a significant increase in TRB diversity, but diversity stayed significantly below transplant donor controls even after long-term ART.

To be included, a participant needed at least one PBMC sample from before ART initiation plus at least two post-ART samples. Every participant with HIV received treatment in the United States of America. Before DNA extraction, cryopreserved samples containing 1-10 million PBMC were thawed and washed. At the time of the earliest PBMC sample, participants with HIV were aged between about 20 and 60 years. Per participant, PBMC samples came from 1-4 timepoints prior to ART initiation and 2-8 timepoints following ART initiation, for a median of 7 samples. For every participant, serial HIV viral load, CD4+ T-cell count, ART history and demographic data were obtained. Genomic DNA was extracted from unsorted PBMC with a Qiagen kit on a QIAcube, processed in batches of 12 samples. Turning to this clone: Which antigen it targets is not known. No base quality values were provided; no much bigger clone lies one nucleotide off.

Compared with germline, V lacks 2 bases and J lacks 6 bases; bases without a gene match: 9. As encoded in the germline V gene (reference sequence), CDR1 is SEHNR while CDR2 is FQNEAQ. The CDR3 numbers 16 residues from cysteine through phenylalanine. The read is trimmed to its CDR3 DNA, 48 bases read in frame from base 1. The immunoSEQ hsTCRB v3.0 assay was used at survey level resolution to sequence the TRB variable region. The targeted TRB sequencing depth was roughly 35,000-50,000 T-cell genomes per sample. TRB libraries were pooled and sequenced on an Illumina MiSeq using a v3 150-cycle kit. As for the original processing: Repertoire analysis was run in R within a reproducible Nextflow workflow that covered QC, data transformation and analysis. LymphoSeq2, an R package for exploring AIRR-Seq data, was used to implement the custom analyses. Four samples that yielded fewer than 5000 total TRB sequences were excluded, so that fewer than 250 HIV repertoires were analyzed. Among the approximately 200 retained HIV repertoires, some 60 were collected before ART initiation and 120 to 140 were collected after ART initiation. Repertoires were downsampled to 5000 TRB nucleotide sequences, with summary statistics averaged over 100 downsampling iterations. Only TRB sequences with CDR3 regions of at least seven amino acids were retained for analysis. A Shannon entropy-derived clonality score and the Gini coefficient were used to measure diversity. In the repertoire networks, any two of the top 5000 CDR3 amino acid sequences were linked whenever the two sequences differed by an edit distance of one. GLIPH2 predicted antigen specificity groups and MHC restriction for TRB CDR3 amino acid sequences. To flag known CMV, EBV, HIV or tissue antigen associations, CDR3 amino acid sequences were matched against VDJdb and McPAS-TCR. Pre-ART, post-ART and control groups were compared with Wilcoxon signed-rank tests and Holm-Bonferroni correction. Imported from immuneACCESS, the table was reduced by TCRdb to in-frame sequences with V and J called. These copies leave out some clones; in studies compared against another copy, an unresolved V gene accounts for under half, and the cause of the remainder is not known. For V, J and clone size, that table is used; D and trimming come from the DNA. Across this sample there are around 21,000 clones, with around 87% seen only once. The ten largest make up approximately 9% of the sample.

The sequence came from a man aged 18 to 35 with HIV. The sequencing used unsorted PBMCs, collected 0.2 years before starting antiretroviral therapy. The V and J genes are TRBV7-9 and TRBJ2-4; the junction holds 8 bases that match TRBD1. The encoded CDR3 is CASSLIGQGIGNIQYF. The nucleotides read TGTGCCAGCAGCTTAATTGGACAGGGAATAGGAAACATTCAGTACTTC. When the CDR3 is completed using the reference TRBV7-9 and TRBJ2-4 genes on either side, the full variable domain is DTGVSQNPRHKITKRGQNVTFRCDPISEHNRLYWYRQTLGQGPEFLTYFQNEAQLEKSRLLSDRFSAERPKGSFSTLEIQRTEQGDSAMYLCASSLIGQGIGNIQYFGAGTRLSVL.